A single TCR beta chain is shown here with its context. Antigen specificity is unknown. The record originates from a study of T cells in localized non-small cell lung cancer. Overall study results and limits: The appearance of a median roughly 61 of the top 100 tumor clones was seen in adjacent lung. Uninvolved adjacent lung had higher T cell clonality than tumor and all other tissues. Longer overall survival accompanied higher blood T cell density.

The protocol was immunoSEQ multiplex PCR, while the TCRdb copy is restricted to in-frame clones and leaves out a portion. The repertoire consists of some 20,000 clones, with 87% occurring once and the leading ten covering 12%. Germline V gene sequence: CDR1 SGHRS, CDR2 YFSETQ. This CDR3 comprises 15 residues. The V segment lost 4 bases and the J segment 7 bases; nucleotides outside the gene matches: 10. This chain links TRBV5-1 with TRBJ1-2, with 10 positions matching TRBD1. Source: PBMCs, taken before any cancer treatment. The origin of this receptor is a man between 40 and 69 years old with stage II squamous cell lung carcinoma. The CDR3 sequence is CASSARQGAISGYTF. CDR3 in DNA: TGCGCCAGCAGCGCGAGACAGGGGGCGATTTCTGGCTACACCTTC.